Listed below are T cell receptor beta chains from one sample, sequenced in a study of T cells in Graves' hyperthyroidism and ophthalmopathy. TCRdb re-called the multiplex PCR reads with MiXCR, one entry per CDR3 protein. The data show some 200,000 distinct CDR3 sequences, with less than 20% seen just once and around 48% held by the top ten. The material sequenced was blood. These TCRs come from a woman aged 45-65 years with Graves' hyperthyroidism. Both conserved end residues are part of each CDR3. Each record gives: CDR3 protein, CDR3 DNA, D gene, J gene, clone size, V gene. D genes are given only for firm matches. Size is omitted from some rows. Given values are once, few, many or a class for expanded clones.

cdr3_aa: CASSSLLEGRVRNEQYF; cdr3_nt: TGTGCCAGCAGCTCGTTGCTAGAGGGCAGGGTACGGAACGAGCAGTACTTC; d_call: -; j_call: TRBJ2-7; clone_size: few; v_call: TRBV13
cdr3_aa: CAWSVRDRRFF; cdr3_nt: TGTGCCTGGAGTGTCCGAGACAGGAGGTTCTTC; d_call: -; j_call: TRBJ2-1; clone_size: few; v_call: TRBV30
cdr3_aa: CASSYSGRGRAQYF; cdr3_nt: TGTGCCAGCAGTTACTCGGGTAGGGGGAGGGCCCAGTACTTC; d_call: -; j_call: TRBJ2-5; clone_size: -; v_call: TRBV6-5
cdr3_aa: CASRRGGTEGTEAFF; cdr3_nt: TGTGCCAGTAGACGGGGAGGGACAGAAGGCACTGAAGCTTTCTTT; d_call: TRBD1; j_call: TRBJ1-1; clone_size: few; v_call: TRBV19
cdr3_aa: CASSIVGRETQYF; cdr3_nt: TGTGCCAGTAGTATTGTGGGCCGAGAGACCCAGTACTTC; d_call: -; j_call: TRBJ2-5; clone_size: -; v_call: TRBV19
cdr3_aa: CASSVGTGGGKLFF; cdr3_nt: TGTGCCAGCAGCGTTGGGACAGGGGGCGGAAAACTGTTTTTT; d_call: TRBD1; j_call: TRBJ1-4; clone_size: -; v_call: TRBV9
cdr3_aa: CASSPRTGALNPHEQYF; cdr3_nt: TGTGCCAGCAGCCCGCGGACAGGGGCGCTCAACCCCCACGAGCAGTACTTC; d_call: TRBD1; j_call: TRBJ2-7; clone_size: few; v_call: TRBV11-1
cdr3_aa: CASSPSGGTDTQYF; cdr3_nt: TGTGCCAGCAGCCCTAGCGGGGGCACAGATACGCAGTATTTT; d_call: TRBD2; j_call: TRBJ2-3; clone_size: many; v_call: TRBV7-3
cdr3_aa: CASATSGRSVGETQYF; cdr3_nt: TGTGCCAGCGCAACTAGCGGGAGATCAGTCGGAGAGACCCAGTACTTC; d_call: TRBD2; j_call: TRBJ2-5; clone_size: -; v_call: TRBV2
cdr3_aa: CASSLEGGRMGNEQYF; cdr3_nt: TGCGCCAGCAGCTTGGAGGGTGGGAGAATGGGGAACGAGCAGTACTTC; d_call: -; j_call: TRBJ2-7; clone_size: -; v_call: TRBV5-1
cdr3_aa: CASRGDRGGETQYF; cdr3_nt: TGTGCCAGCAGAGGGGACAGGGGAGGAGAGACCCAGTACTTC; d_call: TRBD1; j_call: TRBJ2-5; clone_size: many; v_call: TRBV13
cdr3_aa: CASSAEQANTEAFF; cdr3_nt: TGTGCCAGCAGTGCGGAACAGGCGAACACTGAAGCTTTCTTT; d_call: -; j_call: TRBJ1-1; clone_size: many; v_call: TRBV2
cdr3_aa: CASSPRDRMNTEAFF; cdr3_nt: TGTGCCAGCAGCCCCCGGGACAGGATGAACACTGAAGCTTTCTTT; d_call: TRBD1; j_call: TRBJ1-1; clone_size: -; v_call: TRBV3-1
cdr3_aa: CASRPGLAYTGELFF; cdr3_nt: TGTGCCAGCAGACCCGGACTAGCGTACACCGGGGAGCTGTTTTTT; d_call: TRBD2; j_call: TRBJ2-2; clone_size: many; v_call: TRBV2
cdr3_aa: CASSLNSGADTQYF; cdr3_nt: TGTGCCAGCAGTTTGAATAGCGGGGCAGATACGCAGTATTTT; d_call: TRBD2; j_call: TRBJ2-3; clone_size: once; v_call: TRBV12-3/TRBV12-4
cdr3_aa: CAWSPDVGELFF; cdr3_nt: TGTGCCTGGAGTCCCGACGTCGGGGAGCTGTTTTTT; d_call: -; j_call: TRBJ2-2; clone_size: -; v_call: TRBV30